Below, 5 T cell receptor beta chains from the same sample are listed, as sequenced in a study of CD8+CD57+ T cells in acquired aplastic anemia. CDR3 and TCR beta VDJ profiling relied on genomic DNA as the template. In TCRdb, the reads were re-called with MiXCR into one record per CDR3 protein. The data contain roughly 180,000 distinct CDR3 sequences, nearly 50% of them singletons. For sequencing, patients were chosen who had shown expansion of CD8+CD57+ cells by flow cytometry. Sequenced material: sorted CD4+, CD8+, or CD8+CD57+ T cells (not recorded which) from PBMCs. The receptors derive from a human donor with aplastic anemia.

Turning to this clonotype: A junction boundary mismatches the germline segment, possibly from a read error. The chain joins TRBV14 to TRBJ1-6; the D is unclear. This CDR3 contains 14 residues. Looked up from germline, CDR1 is SGHDN and CDR2 is FVKESK. The CDR3 loop is CASSLAREQTPLHF. The CDR3 nucleotides are TGCGCCAGCAGCTTGGCCCGGGAGCAAACACCCCTCCACTTT. The full variable domain, its missing parts supplied by reference TRBV14 and TRBJ1-6, is EAGVTQFPSHSVIEKGQTVTLRCDPISGHDNLYWYRRVMGKEIKFLLHFVKESKQDESGMPNNRFLAERTGGTYSTLKVQPAELEDSGVYFCASSLAREQTPLHFGNGTRLTVT.

This clonotype was seen repeatedly, ten times or more. The chain recombines TRBV7-9 with TRBJ1-1, with D possibly matching TRBD1 (5 bases). Germline CDR1 SEHNR, CDR2 FQNEAQ (reference sequence). The CDR3 sequence is 15 residues long. V lost 3 bases and J lost 6, with 17 bases in between. The CDR3 sequence is CASSLGLGGGAEAFF. CDR3 coding DNA: TGTGCCAGCAGCTTGGGCCTCGGGGGGGGGGCTGAAGCTTTCTTT. Looking up the rest from reference TRBV7-9 and TRBJ1-1 gives the full variable domain: DTGVSQNPRHKITKRGQNVTFRCDPISEHNRLYWYRQTLGQGPEFLTYFQNEAQLEKSRLLSDRFSAERPKGSFSTLEIQRTEQGDSAMYLCASSLGLGGGAEAFFGQGTRLTVV.

Concerning this clonotype itself: A junction boundary mismatches the germline segment, possibly from a read error. V usage is TRBV2 and J usage is TRBJ2-2, with TRBD2 as a possible D gene (7 bases). The CDR3 runs to 15 residues. The germline CDR1 and CDR2 sequences are SNHLY and FYNNEI. The CDR3 bases are TGTGCCAGCACCAAGGGGGGGGCGAACACCGGGGAGCTGTACTTC. Translation gives CASTKGGANTGELYF. The full variable domain, with the rest looked up from reference TRBV2 and TRBJ2-2, is EPEVTQTPSHQVTQMGQEVILRCVPISNHLYFYWYRQILGQKVEFLVSFYNNEISEKSEIFDDQFSVERPDGSNFTLKIRSTKLEDSAMYFCASTKGGANTGELYFGEGSRLTVL.

The chain is built from TRBV27 and TRBJ1-1; 8 bases align to TRBD1. Trimming at V came to 6 bases and at J to 7 bases, leaving 7 bases not matched to a gene. CDR1 is MNHEY, CDR2 SMNVEV, per germline (reference sequence). The CDR3 extends over 13 amino acids. The CDR3 DNA reads TGTGCCAGCAGCTGCAGGGGGCGACTTGAAGCTTTCTTT. Translating gives CASSCRGRLEAFF.

As regards this clonotype: The germline gene is not matched at one end of the junction; a read error may be the cause. V and J are TRBV29-1 and TRBJ2-5; TRBD2 matches at 9 bases. This CDR3 comprises 14 residues. Germline assignment: CDR1 SQVTM and CDR2 ANQGSEA. The CDR3 sequence is CSARLAEAGETQCF. CDR3 DNA: TGCAGCGCCAGACTAGCGGAGGCCGGAGAGACCCAGTGCTTC.